This TCR beta chain was sequenced in a study of shared clonotypes between healthy human individuals. Study-level findings and limits: Tissues were not sampled, only blood, and their repertoires likely differ.

Worth noting for this clone: What it binds is unknown.

Investigators spread the genomic DNA of each subset evenly over several immunoSEQ plates. The assay was immunoSEQ multiplex PCR, and TCRdb's table has in-frame clones only and misses some. The table shows about 1.4 million clones, with around 97% occurring only once. Trimming removed 4 bases at V and 11 bases at J, with 21 bases between. This CDR3 spans 15 amino acids. Germline-derived CDR1 and CDR2 are MDHEN and SYDVKM. The V and J genes are TRBV28 and TRBJ1-5; D possibly corresponds to TRBD1 (5 bases). Specimen: naive CD4+ T cells sorted from blood. The subset denotes: CD45RA+ positively selected. This TCR came from a man under 40 in good health. The DNA for the CDR3 is TGTGCCAGCAGTTCCCCCACAGGAGGTCCGGTGGCCCAGCATTTT. The encoded protein is CASSSPTGGPVAQHF.